This T cell receptor beta chain came from a study of TET2 disruption in CD19-targeted CAR T cells (dated by TCRdb to the late 2010s). For the study in its entirety: The number of samples was determined by the original clinical trial design and by which samples were available, and no additional inclusion criteria were applied. What the research found in general, with its limitations: Conclusions about the patient's CAR T cells rested on extensive analysis of a single subject.

The immunoSEQ assay was used to perform TCR beta chain deep sequencing. As for the original processing: Clonotype frequencies were computed using only productive TCR beta rearrangements. The table comes from immuneACCESS by way of TCRdb, which keeps in-frame sequences with V and J called. Part of the clones is missing from these tables; in studies checked, under half for an unresolved V gene and the rest for unknown reasons. The DNA gave D and trimming, while V, J and clone size come from that table. The sample table includes hundreds of clones. 50% of the sample is taken by the ten largest. Read against the paper, the sample's treatment or condition label means: autologous CTL019 cells: CD19 CAR with 4-1BB and CD3 zeta domains. TCR zeta and 4-1BB costimulatory signaling domains were incorporated into the CD19 CAR. The DNeasy Blood and Tissue Kit was used to extract genomic DNA from pre-infusion T cells, peripheral blood, or sorted post-infusion T cells.

No count is given, but going by its frequency this clone is large (0.1 to 1%). The antigen this receptor binds is unknown. The sequencing used peripheral blood, collected from a patient treated with CD19 CAR T cells. The TCR was taken from a man aged 70 or older with chronic lymphocytic leukemia.

The CDR3 amino acid sequence is: CASSLYSSGGATQYF. CDR3 DNA (partial): TGTGCCAGCAGCTTATATTCTAGCGGGGGGGCGACC. The chain is assembled from TRBV7-9 and TRBJ2-5; 12 nucleotides in the junction match TRBD2. The read stops 3 residues short of the end of the CDR3; the missing end is completed from the germline J gene. The CDR3 sequence holds 15 residues, the cysteine and phenylalanine included. Shown are 36 bases from within the CDR3, in frame from base 1. CDR1 and CDR2 were assigned from the germline V gene (reference sequence) as SEHNR and FQNEAQ. V has 2 bases trimmed and J has 7 bases trimmed; junction bases matching no gene number 5.